This T cell receptor beta chain was sequenced during a study of T cell responses to AZD1222 COVID-19 vaccine. The study, taken as a whole, reports: Every sample of the repertoires postdated the peak T cell response.

V was cut by 2 bases and J by 2 bases, with 9 bases left in between. There are 14 residues in the CDR3. Germline V gene data show CDR1 as KGHSH and CDR2 as LQKENI. This clone was counted once. Its antigen is not identified. Sequencing used immunoSEQ multiplex PCR; TCRdb keeps in-frame clones, though not all of them. The table has roughly 130,000 clones, 87% seen once. The receptor comes from an adult in good health. The chain has TRBV18 and TRBJ2-5; D ambiguous. This sample comprised peripheral blood, obtained on day 0 of AZD1222 vaccination. For the CDR3, the DNA is TGTGCCAGCTCACCAGTCACAGAACAAGAGACCCAGTACTTC. It specifies CASSPVTEQETQYF.